This T cell receptor (beta chain) was profiled in a study of CD8 T cells in ankylosing spondylitis (dated by TCRdb to about 2017). With regard to the full study: To find TCR variants linked to disease, the study profiled T cell receptor beta repertoires in ankylosing spondylitis patients and healthy donors. In total, the full study cohort was made up of roughly 110 healthy donors and 25 ankylosing spondylitis patients. Peripheral blood was sampled, and synovial fluid was also collected from ankylosing spondylitis patients. The paper as a whole reports these results and caveats: The disease-linked clones were reported to be significantly enriched in matched synovial fluid samples from ankylosing spondylitis patients. A CD8+ phenotype was shown by the disease-linked clones, which were found at relatively low frequencies in peripheral blood. Some motif variants had previously been reported in the synovial fluid and blood of reactive arthritis patients, which suggests shared mechanisms of disease initiation. Blood from ankylosing spondylitis patients appeared to be characterized by a TCR beta motif composed of eight highly homologous amino acid variants.

TCRdb names Illumina HiSeq 2500 as the instrument used. Quantitative 5'-RACE with molecular barcodes was the method used to prepare the TCR beta libraries. The original pipeline was this. To identify disease-linked TCR variants, a new computational method was used, one built on a probabilistic model of VDJ rearrangement. TCRdb passed the public sequencing reads through fastp at Q25 and MiXCR, retaining productive beta sequences. Duplicate CDR3 protein sequences are folded into a single record with the most common DNA and genes. TCRdb assigned the V and J calls; the authors' analysis was not used. The sample contains roughly 250,000 distinct CDR3 sequences, under 12% of them found a single time. 2% to 3% of the sample lies in the top ten. V is pruned by 5 bases and J by 4 bases, leaving 4 bases of the junction without a gene match. The CDR3 measures 14 amino acids from cysteine to phenylalanine. CDR3 DNA is the only sequence kept; it has 42 bases, read in frame from the first base. For CDR1 and CDR2, the germline V gene (reference sequence) lists SEHNR and FQNEAQ.

On this clonotype itself: Its specific antigen is unknown. No much larger clone exists at a distance of one base, and base qualities are not known.

The clonotype originates from a male donor with ankylosing spondylitis or in good health (not recorded which). The material sequenced was blood, either unsorted or a sorted T cell fraction (not recorded which). The chain uses TRBV7-9 and TRBJ2-7; TRBD2 fits 11 bases in the junction. CDR3 reads: CASSIGTSGYEQYF. The DNA sequence is as follows: TGTGCCAGCAGCATTGGGACTAGCGGTTACGAGCAGTACTTC.